These 27 T cell receptor beta chains were all obtained from the same sample, sequenced in a study of PD-1 blockade in mismatch repair-deficient tumors. Some clones are missing from TCRdb's copy, which holds only in-frame ones; the method was immunoSEQ multiplex PCR. The table shows about 60,000 clones, with approximately 89% occurring only once. Sample: peripheral blood, taken 52 weeks after starting pembrolizumab. The receptor set was obtained from an adult with mismatch repair-deficient cancer.

This clone was seen once. The genes are TRBV7-9 and TRBJ2-1, with TRBD1 matching 12 bases. V lost 1 base, J lost 4 bases, and 5 bases stayed unmatched. The CDR3 runs to 17 residues. Germline V gene data show CDR1 as SEHNR and CDR2 as FQNEAQ (reference sequence). The CDR3 region is CASSLGDRGHRYNEQFF. The DNA of the CDR3 is TGTGCCAGCAGCTTAGGGGACAGGGGGCATCGTTACAATGAGCAGTTCTTC.

The chain recombines TRBV27 with TRBJ1-4; D uncertain. Germline CDR1 reads MNHEY; CDR2 reads SMNVEV (reference sequence). V dropped 5 bases and J dropped 2 bases, with 9 bases sitting between them. This CDR3 region has 14 residues. For the CDR3, the DNA is TGTGCCAGCAGTATGTTTTCCACTAATGAAAAACTGTTTTTT. Encoded protein: CASSMFSTNEKLFF.

This clone was counted a few times. The chain carries TRBV11-3 and TRBJ1-4, with D unresolved. Germline V gene lookup returns CDR1 SGHNT and CDR2 YENEEA. The ends were cut back, 1 base at V and 8 bases at J, with 8 bases in the middle. The CDR3 has 13 residues. This chain's CDR3 is CASSLVPDEKLFF. For the CDR3, the DNA is TGTGCCAGCAGCTTAGTGCCAGACGAAAAACTGTTTTTT.

The chain recombines TRBV11-2 with TRBJ2-1; 7 bases match TRBD1. V dropped 4 bases and J dropped 4; count of bases not matched to a gene: 13. The germline V gene encodes CDR1 SGHAT and CDR2 FQNNGV. This CDR3 has 17 residues. Written as DNA, the CDR3 is TGTGCCAGCAGCTATTTGTCGAACGGACAGGATTACAATGAGCAGTTCTTC. This translates into CASSYLSNGQDYNEQFF.

J is TRBJ2-7 and V is TRBV6-5; D may correspond to TRBD1 or TRBD2 (5 bases each). This CDR3 is built from 15 residues. V lost 0 bases and J 7 bases, leaving 16 bases between the germline ends. The germline CDR1 and CDR2 sequences are MNHEY and SVGAGI. The DNA of the CDR3 is TGTGCCAGCAGTTACTCCGTTGGGGGTCGCTTTGAGCAGTACTTC. This encodes CASSYSVGGRFEQYF.

The chain employs TRBV6-4 and TRBJ2-2, with TRBD1 matching over 10 bases. Germline V gene sequence: CDR1 MRHNA, CDR2 SNTAGT. The CDR3 consists of 16 residues. V lost 0 bases and J lost 6; bases outside the gene matches: 4. The CDR3 nucleotides are TGTGCCAGCAGTGACTCGCCGGGACAGGGGTCCGGGGAGCTGTTTTTT. Amino acid sequence: CASSDSPGQGSGELFF.

The chain employs TRBV5-5 and TRBJ2-7; tentative D call: TRBD1 (5 bases). The germline CDR1 and CDR2 sequences are SGHKS and YYEKEE (reference sequence). The length of the CDR3 is 15 residues. Trimming took off 0 bases at V and 0 bases at J, with 10 bases between the two ends. CDR3 nucleotides: TGTGCCAGCAGCTTGGTAGGGGTCCCCTCCTACGAGCAGTACTTC. Encoded protein: CASSLVGVPSYEQYF.

This chain links TRBV5-6 with TRBJ2-7, with D perhaps TRBD1 or TRBD2 (6 bases each). Trimming removed 4 bases from V and 0 bases from J, with 11 bases in between. CDR3 length: 14 residues. Germline V gene sequence: CDR1 SGHDT, CDR2 YYEEEE. CDR3 in amino acids: CASSTGTVSYEQYF. The CDR3 DNA follows: TGTGCCAGCAGCACAGGGACTGTCTCCTACGAGCAGTACTTC.

The rearrangement uses TRBV28 and TRBJ2-7; unclear D gene. V lost 6 bases, J lost 6 bases, and 18 bases lay in between. The CDR3 is 14 residues long. Germline assignment: CDR1 MDHEN and CDR2 SYDVKM. CDR3 sequence (DNA): TGTGCCAGCAGCCCGCTGCAGGCCGCTTCCGAGCAGTACTTC. Protein: CASSPLQAASEQYF. Drawing the rest from reference TRBV28 and TRBJ2-7, the complete variable domain is DVKVTQSSRYLVKRTGEKVFLECVQDMDHENMFWYRQDPGLGLRLIYFSYDVKMKEKGDIPEGYSVSREKKERFSLILESASTNQTSMYLCASSPLQAASEQYFGPGTRLTVT.

The chain employs TRBV6-4 and TRBJ2-3; D is unresolved. V was cut by 0 bases and J by 1 base, with 5 bases left in between. Germline-derived CDR1 and CDR2 are MRHNA and SNTAGT. The CDR3 spans 14 residues. The CDR3 coding sequence is TGTGCCAGCAGTGACTCGGCAGGCACAGATACGCAGTATTTT. As protein: CASSDSAGTDTQYF.

J is TRBJ2-7 and V is TRBV29-1, with a weak D call TRBD1 (6 bases). V was trimmed by 7 bases and J by 7 bases, leaving 17 bases between them. Germline V gene lookup returns CDR1 SQVTM and CDR2 ANQGSEA. CDR3 length: 12 residues. The chain's CDR3 is CSAWDTAREQYF. The CDR3 DNA follows: TGCAGCGCTTGGGACACGGCACGAGAGCAGTACTTC.

The genes are TRBV4-1 and TRBJ2-2; D possibly corresponds to TRBD2 (7 bases). Germline loops: CDR1 MGHRA, CDR2 YSYEKL. V dropped 4 bases and J dropped 3 bases, with 21 bases sitting between them. The CDR3 covers 18 residues. CDR3 in amino acids: CASSPPGGGGPDTGELFF. The CDR3 bases are TGCGCCAGCAGCCCACCTGGAGGGGGAGGGCCGGACACCGGGGAGCTGTTTTTT.

The gene calls are TRBV13 and TRBJ1-2; perhaps TRBD1 as D (5 bases). The CDR3 sequence is 22 residues long. V was trimmed by 2 bases and J by 4 bases, leaving 35 bases between them. CDR1 and CDR2 (germline): PRHDT, FYEKMQ (reference sequence). The CDR3 region has the DNA TGTGCCAGCAGCTTAAACCCATTAATGCGGGACGGACCGCGAGTTTTTGGCTATGGCTACACCTTC. As protein: CASSLNPLMRDGPRVFGYGYTF.

This chain uses TRBV15 with TRBJ2-7, with D tentatively TRBD1 (6 bases). CDR1 and CDR2 from the germline V gene are LNHNV and YYDKDF (reference sequence). The CDR3 is made up of 15 amino acids. Trimming took 0 bases from V and 6 from J, leaving 15 bases between them. Here the CDR3 reads CATSRDNFRGSEQYF. The DNA for the CDR3 is TGTGCCACCAGCAGAGACAATTTTAGGGGGAGCGAGCAGTACTTC.

This chain links TRBV5-5 with TRBJ2-5, with 7 positions matching TRBD1. The trim removed 5 bases at V and 1 base at J, leaving 2 bases unmatched. The germline gives CDR1 SGHKS, CDR2 YYEKEE (reference sequence). The CDR3 contains 13 residues. CDR3 DNA: TGTGCCAGCAGACGGGACAGCCAAGAGACCCAGTACTTC. Translating it yields CASRRDSQETQYF.

A remark on this clone: In the same sample, other DNA sequences code for this CDR3. DNA for the CDR3: TGCGCCAGCAGCCAAGTTCAGGGCCCCTACGAGCAGTACTTC. It encodes CASSQVQGPYEQYF. The chain combines TRBV4-1 with TRBJ2-7; possibly TRBD1 for D (5 bases). CDR1 and CDR2 from the germline V gene are MGHRA and YSYEKL. The CDR3 runs to 14 residues. V dropped 1 base and J dropped 2 bases, with 9 bases sitting between them.

This chain uses TRBV27 with TRBJ2-5; D is unclear. The CDR3 is made up of 14 amino acids. CDR1 and CDR2 (germline): MNHEY, SMNVEV (reference sequence). Trimming took off 6 bases at V and 4 bases at J, with 15 bases between the two ends. CDR3 in amino acids: CASSRRIGLETQYF. For the CDR3, the DNA is TGTGCCAGCAGCCGGAGAATCGGCTTAGAGACCCAGTACTTC.

The chain carries TRBV4-3 and TRBJ2-3; TRBD1 or TRBD2 may be the D gene (6 bases each). The length of the CDR3 is 16 residues. The ends were cut back, 4 bases at V and 4 bases at J, with 18 bases in the middle. Germline lookup yields CDR1 LGHNA and CDR2 YSLEER. CDR3 bases: TGCGCCAGCAGCCCGAGGGGGGCAGGGTTGGCAGATACGCAGTATTTT. This encodes CASSPRGAGLADTQYF.

The CDR3 region has the DNA TGTGCCAGCAGCCCAGGGGCTGATTATGAGCAGTTCTTC. Protein product: CASSPGADYEQFF. V and J are TRBV6-6 and TRBJ2-1, with a possible D match to TRBD1 (6 bases). Germline lookup yields CDR1 MNHNY and CDR2 SVGAGI (reference sequence). This CDR3 has 13 residues. The V gene lost 6 bases and the J gene lost 8 bases, with 14 bases spanning the gap.

This clone turned up a few times. This chain connects TRBV29-1 to TRBJ2-3; D is ambiguous. This CDR3 has 15 amino acids. CDR1 and CDR2 (germline): SQVTM, ANQGSEA. V lost 3 bases and J lost 8, with 21 bases in between. Written as DNA, the CDR3 is TGCAGCGTTGAGTTCCCTCTTCCCTCCTTAGGTACGCAGTATTTT. Its translation: CSVEFPLPSLGTQYF.

This clone was seen only a few times. V usage is TRBV4-1 and J usage is TRBJ2-7; D is perhaps TRBD1 (5 bases). The CDR3 totals 13 residues. V lost 4 bases and J lost 0, with 7 bases in between. CDR1 MGHRA and CDR2 YSYEKL come from the germline V gene. CDR3 bases: TGCGCCAGCAGCCCGACAGACTCCTACGAGCAGTACTTC. It codes for CASSPTDSYEQYF.

The rearrangement uses TRBV27 and TRBJ2-1, with a weak D call TRBD2 (5 bases). Trimming cost V 3 bases and J 4 bases, with 13 bases left between them. Per germline, CDR1 MNHEY and CDR2 SMNVEV (reference sequence). CDR3 length: 15 amino acids. Here the CDR3 reads CASSFAGPDYNEQFF. The CDR3 DNA reads TGTGCCAGCAGTTTCGCGGGCCCCGATTACAATGAGCAGTTCTTC.

This chain connects TRBV6-6 to TRBJ2-1; 10 bases align to TRBD1. The germline V gene encodes CDR1 MNHNY and CDR2 SVGAGI (reference sequence). This CDR3 is 14 amino acids long. The junction had 4 bases not matched to a gene; V was cut back by 6 bases and J by 5 bases. CDR3 nucleotides: TGTGCCAGCAGAGTTGGACAGGGGGACAATGAGCAGTTCTTC. It specifies CASRVGQGDNEQFF.

In this sample, this clone turned up once. The chain recombines TRBV7-2 with TRBJ1-2; 7 bases match TRBD1. From germline, CDR1 is SGHTA and CDR2 FQGNSA. V was clipped by 1 base and J by 4 bases; unmatched bases: 12. This CDR3 has 17 amino acids. In DNA form, the CDR3 reads TGTGCCAGCAGCTTAGATTCCGGAACAGGGGCGGGCTATGGCTACACCTTC. As protein: CASSLDSGTGAGYGYTF.

The genes are TRBV7-3 and TRBJ2-1; 7 positions agree with TRBD2. From germline, CDR1 is SGHTA and CDR2 FQGTGA. J lost 15 bases, V lost 1 base, and 15 bases had no gene match. The CDR3 has 15 residues. CDR3 bases: TGTGCCAGCAGCTTAAAACCTCCGCTAGCGGTTATGGGGTTCTTC. It codes for CASSLKPPLAVMGFF.

This chain connects TRBV9 to TRBJ2-5; a possible D gene is TRBD2 (6 bases). Germline lookup yields CDR1 SGDLS and CDR2 YYNGEE. This CDR3 contains 15 residues. With 3 bases removed from V and 2 bases from J, the gap between germline ends came to 14 bases. The CDR3 region is CASSATPGTQETQYF. The CDR3 region has the DNA TGTGCCAGCAGCGCAACCCCCGGGACTCAAGAGACCCAGTACTTC.

This clone was seen only a few times. The chain is built from TRBV4-2 and TRBJ2-7; 9 nucleotides agree with TRBD2. V shed 2 bases, J shed 4 bases, and the junction held 6 bases outside the gene matches. Germline V CDR1 and CDR2: LGHNA, YNFKEQ. The CDR3 consists of 15 residues. The CDR3 here is CASSQPTSGEYEQYF. The CDR3 nucleotides read TGTGCCAGCAGCCAACCGACTAGCGGAGAATACGAGCAGTACTTC.